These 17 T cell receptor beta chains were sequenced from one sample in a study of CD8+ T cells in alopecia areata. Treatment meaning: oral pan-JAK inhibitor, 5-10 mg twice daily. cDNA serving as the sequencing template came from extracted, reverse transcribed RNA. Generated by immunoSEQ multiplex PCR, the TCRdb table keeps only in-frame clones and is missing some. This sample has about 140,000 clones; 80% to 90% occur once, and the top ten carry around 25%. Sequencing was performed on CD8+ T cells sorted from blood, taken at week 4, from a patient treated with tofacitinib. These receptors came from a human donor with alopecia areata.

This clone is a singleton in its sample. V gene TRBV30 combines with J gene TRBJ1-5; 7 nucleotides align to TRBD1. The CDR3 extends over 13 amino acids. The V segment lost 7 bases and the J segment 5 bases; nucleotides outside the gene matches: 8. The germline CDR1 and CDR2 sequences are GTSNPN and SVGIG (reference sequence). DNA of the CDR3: TGTGCCTATAAAGACAGGGTCGATCAGCCCCAGCATTTT. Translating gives CAYKDRVDQPQHF.

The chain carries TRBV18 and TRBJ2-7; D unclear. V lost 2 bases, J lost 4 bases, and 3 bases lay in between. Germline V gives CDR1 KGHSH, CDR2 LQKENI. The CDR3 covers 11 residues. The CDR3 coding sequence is TGTGCCAGCTCACCAGGGTACGAGCAGTACTTC. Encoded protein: CASSPGYEQYF.

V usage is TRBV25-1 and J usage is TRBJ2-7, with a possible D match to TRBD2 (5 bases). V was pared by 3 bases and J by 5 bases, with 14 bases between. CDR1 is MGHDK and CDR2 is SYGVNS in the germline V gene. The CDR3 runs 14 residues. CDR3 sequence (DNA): TGTGCCAGCAGTGAGCCCGGGCCGACTAACGAGCAGTACTTC. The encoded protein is CASSEPGPTNEQYF.

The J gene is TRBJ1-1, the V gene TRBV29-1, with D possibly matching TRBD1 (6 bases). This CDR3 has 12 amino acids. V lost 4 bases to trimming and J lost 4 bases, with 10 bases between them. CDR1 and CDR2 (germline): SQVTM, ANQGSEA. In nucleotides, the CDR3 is TGCAGCGTTGGGGCGGGGGCCACTGAAGCTTTCTTT. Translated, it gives CSVGAGATEAFF.

Here the CDR3 DNA reads TGTGCCAGCACCATGGGGCAGGGCTACGAGCAGTACTTC. Amino acid sequence: CASTMGQGYEQYF. V gene TRBV6-5 combines with J gene TRBJ2-7; a weak D match, TRBD1 (5 bases). Trimming cost V 7 bases and J 3 bases, with 13 bases left between them. Germline CDR1 reads MNHEY; CDR2 reads SVGAGI. The CDR3 spans 13 residues.

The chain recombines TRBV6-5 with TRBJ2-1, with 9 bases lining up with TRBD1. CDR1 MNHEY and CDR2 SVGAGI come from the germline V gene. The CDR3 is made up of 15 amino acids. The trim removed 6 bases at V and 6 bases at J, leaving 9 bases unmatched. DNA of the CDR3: TGTGCCAGCAGCGGGCCGGGACAGGGAGGCAATGAGCAGTTCTTC. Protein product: CASSGPGQGGNEQFF.

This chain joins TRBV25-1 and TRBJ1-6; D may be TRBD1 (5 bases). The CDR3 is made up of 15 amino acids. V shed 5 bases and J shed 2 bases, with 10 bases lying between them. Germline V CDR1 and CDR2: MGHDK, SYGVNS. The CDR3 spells CASSTGRAYNSPLHF. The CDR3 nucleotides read TGTGCCAGCAGTACAGGCAGAGCCTATAATTCACCCCTCCACTTT. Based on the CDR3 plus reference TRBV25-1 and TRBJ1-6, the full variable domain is EADIYQTPRYLVIGTGKKITLECSQTMGHDKMYWYQQDPGMELHLIHYSYGVNSTEKGDLSSESTVSRIRTEHFPLTLESARPSHTSQYLCASSTGRAYNSPLHFGNGTRLTVT.

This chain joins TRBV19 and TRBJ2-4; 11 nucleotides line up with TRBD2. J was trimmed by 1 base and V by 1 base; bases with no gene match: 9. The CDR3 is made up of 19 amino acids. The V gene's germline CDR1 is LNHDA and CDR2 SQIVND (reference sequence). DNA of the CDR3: TGTGCCAGTAGTATAGGACTAGCGGGGATAGGGAGGGCCAAAAACATTCAGTACTTC. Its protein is CASSIGLAGIGRAKNIQYF.

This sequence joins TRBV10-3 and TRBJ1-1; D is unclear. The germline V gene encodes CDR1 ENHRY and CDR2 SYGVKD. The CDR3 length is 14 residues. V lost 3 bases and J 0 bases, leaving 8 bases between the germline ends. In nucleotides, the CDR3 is TGTGCCATCAGTGAAACGGGGATGAACACTGAAGCTTTCTTT. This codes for CAISETGMNTEAFF.

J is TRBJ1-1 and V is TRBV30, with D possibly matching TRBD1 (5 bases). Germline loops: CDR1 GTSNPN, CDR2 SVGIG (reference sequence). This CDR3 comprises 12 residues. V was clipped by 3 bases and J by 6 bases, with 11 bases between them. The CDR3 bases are TGTGCCTGGAGGGGGCTTACCCCTGAAGCTTTCTTT. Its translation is CAWRGLTPEAFF.

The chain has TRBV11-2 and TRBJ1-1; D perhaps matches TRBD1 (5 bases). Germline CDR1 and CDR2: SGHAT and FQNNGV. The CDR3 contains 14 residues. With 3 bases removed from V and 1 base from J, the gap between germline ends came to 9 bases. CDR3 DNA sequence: TGTGCCAGCAGCTTCAAGGGGCCGAACACTGAAGCTTTCTTT. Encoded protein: CASSFKGPNTEAFF.

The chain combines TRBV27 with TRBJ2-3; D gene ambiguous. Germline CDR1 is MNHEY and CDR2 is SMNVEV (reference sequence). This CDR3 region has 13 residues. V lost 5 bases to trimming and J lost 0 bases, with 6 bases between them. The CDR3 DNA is TGTGCCAGCAGTGCCAGTAGCACAGATACGCAGTATTTT. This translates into CASSASSTDTQYF.

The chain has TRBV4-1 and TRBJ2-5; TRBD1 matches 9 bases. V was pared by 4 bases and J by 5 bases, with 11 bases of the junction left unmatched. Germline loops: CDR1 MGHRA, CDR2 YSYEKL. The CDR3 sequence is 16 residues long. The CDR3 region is CASSRLGQGKGETQYF. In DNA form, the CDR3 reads TGCGCCAGCAGCCGCCTGGGACAGGGAAAGGGGGAGACCCAGTACTTC.

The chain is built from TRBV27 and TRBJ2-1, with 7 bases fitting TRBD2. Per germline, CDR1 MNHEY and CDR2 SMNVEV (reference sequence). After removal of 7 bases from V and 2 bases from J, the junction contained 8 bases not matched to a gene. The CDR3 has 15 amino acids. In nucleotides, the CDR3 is TGTGCCAGCATTAAAGATCGGGGGGCCTACAATGAGCAGTTCTTC. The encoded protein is CASIKDRGAYNEQFF.

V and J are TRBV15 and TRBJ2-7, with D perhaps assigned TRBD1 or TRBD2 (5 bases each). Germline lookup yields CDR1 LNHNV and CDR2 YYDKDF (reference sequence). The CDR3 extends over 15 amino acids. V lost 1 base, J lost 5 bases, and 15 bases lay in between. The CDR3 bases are TGTGCCACCAGCAGAGCATTGAGTCAGGGACACGAGCAGTACTTC. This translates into CATSRALSQGHEQYF.

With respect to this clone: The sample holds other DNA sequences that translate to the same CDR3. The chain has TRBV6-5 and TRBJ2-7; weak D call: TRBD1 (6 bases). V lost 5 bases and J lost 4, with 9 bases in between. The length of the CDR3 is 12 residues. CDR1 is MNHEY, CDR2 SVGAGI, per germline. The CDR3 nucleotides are TGTGCCAGCAGTCCCAGGGGTTACGAGCAGTACTTC. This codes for CASSPRGYEQYF.

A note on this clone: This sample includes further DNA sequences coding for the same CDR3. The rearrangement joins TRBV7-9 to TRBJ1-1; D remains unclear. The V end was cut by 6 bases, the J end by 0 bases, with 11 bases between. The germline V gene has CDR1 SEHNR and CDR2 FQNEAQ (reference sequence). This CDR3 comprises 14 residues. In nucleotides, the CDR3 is TGTGCCAGCAGTTCGGGGATTATGAACACTGAAGCTTTCTTT. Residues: CASSSGIMNTEAFF.